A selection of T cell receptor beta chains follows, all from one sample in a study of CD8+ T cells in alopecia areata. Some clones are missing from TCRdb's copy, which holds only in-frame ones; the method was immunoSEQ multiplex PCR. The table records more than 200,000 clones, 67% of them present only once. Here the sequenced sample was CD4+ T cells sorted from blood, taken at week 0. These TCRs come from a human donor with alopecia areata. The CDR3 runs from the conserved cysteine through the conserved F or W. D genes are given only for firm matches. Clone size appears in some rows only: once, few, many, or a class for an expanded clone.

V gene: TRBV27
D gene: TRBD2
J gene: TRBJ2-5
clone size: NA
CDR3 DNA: TGTGCCAGCAGTTCTTGGACTAGTGGGACCCAGTACTTC
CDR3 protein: CASSSWTSGTQYF

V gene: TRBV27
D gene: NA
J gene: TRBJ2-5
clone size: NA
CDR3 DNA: TGTGCCAGCAGGCCACACTCCCTTCAAGAGACCCAGTACTTC
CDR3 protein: CASRPHSLQETQYF

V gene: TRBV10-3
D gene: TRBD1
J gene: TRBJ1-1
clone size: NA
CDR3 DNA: TGTGCCATCAGCTCGGGACAGGGGGCAGGTGAAGCTTTCTTT
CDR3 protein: CAISSGQGAGEAFF

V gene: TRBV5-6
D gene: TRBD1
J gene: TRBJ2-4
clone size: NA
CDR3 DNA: TGTGCCAGCAGCCCCGGGACAGGGAGCCAAAACATTCAGTACTTC
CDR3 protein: CASSPGTGSQNIQYF

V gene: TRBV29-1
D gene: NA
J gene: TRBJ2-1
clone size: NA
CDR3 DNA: TGCAGCGTTGACCCAGGGGCCAATGAGCAGTTCTTC
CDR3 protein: CSVDPGANEQFF

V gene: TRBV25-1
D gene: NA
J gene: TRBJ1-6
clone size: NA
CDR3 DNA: TGTGCCAGCAGACTGGACAGCTATAATTCACCCCTCCACTTT
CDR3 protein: CASRLDSYNSPLHF

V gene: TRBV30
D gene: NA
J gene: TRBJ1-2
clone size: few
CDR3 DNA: TGTGCCTGGACTTACCGACAGGTAGCTAACTATGGCTACACCTTC
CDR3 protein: CAWTYRQVANYGYTF

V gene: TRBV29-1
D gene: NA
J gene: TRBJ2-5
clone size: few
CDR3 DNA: TGCAGCTCCCGAGGCCAGGGGATAGAGACCCAGTACTTC
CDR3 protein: CSSRGQGIETQYF

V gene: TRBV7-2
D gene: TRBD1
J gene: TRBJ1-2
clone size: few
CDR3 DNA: TGTGCCAGCAGCTCCGGACAGGCCTATGGCTACACCTTC
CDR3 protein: CASSSGQAYGYTF

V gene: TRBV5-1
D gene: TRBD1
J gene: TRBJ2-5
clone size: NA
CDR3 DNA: TGCGCCAGCAGCTTACAGGGGGGACAAGAGACCCAGTACTTC
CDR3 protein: CASSLQGGQETQYF

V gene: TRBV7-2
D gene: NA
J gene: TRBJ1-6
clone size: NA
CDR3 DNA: TGTGCCAGCAGCTTCAGCCTTTCACCCCTCCACTTT
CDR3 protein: CASSFSLSPLHF